The source of this T cell receptor (beta chain) is a study of molecular identifiers for immune sequencing clone quantification. General study findings and limits: Clonotypes surpassing 20 RNA copies contained over 99% of effector molecules, versus under 1% in naive cells. Clone sizes could be underestimated for highly expanded clones when identical TCR molecules share a barcode.

Germline V CDR1 and CDR2: SQVTM, ANQGSEA. After removal of 5 bases from V and 0 bases from J, the junction contained 9 bases not matched to a gene. This CDR3 has 16 amino acids. Comment on this clonotype: Its matching antigen is unknown.

MiXCR, applied by TCRdb to the PCR reads, yields one record per CDR3 protein. Here the sample spans over 600,000 distinct CDR3 sequences, about 20% being singletons. The sequenced material came from naive CD8+ T cells from blood, with Jurkat cell RNA spiked in. Indicated subset: FACS-sorted CD8+CD4-CCR7+CD45RA+ naive T cells. V and J are TRBV29-1 and TRBJ2-1, with TRBD2 matching over 8 bases. This sequence originates from a human donor in good health. Some libraries in this study had Jurkat cell RNA spiked in. For the CDR3, the DNA is TGCAGCGTTATAGGGAAGCGGGGGAGCTCCTACAATGAGCAGTTCTTC. The encoded protein is CSVIGKRGSSYNEQFF.